A single sample gave rise to the 26 T cell receptor beta chains below, sequenced in a study of blood T cell repertoires in COVID-19. Profiling relied on immunoSEQ multiplex PCR, and the TCRdb table lists in-frame clones only, not all of them. Among 110,000 or so clones, 80% to 90% were seen once, and the ten largest hold approximately 2.5%. Material: peripheral blood. The receptors come from a human donor in a cohort sampled during active COVID-19.

This chain uses TRBV3-1 (or the pseudogene TRBV3-2) with TRBJ2-7, with 10 bases matching TRBD1. Germline CDR1 is LGHDT and CDR2 is YNNKEL (reference sequence). V dropped 6 bases and J dropped 6; count of bases not matched to a gene: 5. This CDR3 spans 13 amino acids. Here the CDR3 DNA reads TGTGCCAGCAGGCGACAGGGGGCCGGCGAGCAGTACTTC. The encoded protein is CASRRQGAGEQYF.

This clone was seen a single time. The chain couples TRBV10-1 to TRBJ2-3; possibly TRBD2 for D (6 bases). V gave up 3 bases and J gave up 8 bases, with 12 bases separating them. CDR3 length: 13 residues. Germline CDR1 reads WNHNN; CDR2 reads SYGVQD (reference sequence). The chain's CDR3 is CASSDSGDGTQYF. Written as DNA, the CDR3 is TGCGCCAGCAGTGATTCGGGAGATGGTACGCAGTATTTT.

CDR3 sequence (DNA): TGTGCCAGCAGGACAGGGTGGGACACCGGGGAGCTGTTTTTT. Amino acids: CASRTGWDTGELFF. This chain joins TRBV27 and TRBJ2-2; 7 nucleotides line up with TRBD1. This CDR3 has 14 amino acids. The V gene end was trimmed by 6 bases and the J gene end by 3 bases; junction bases not matched to a gene: 4. CDR1 is MNHEY and CDR2 is SMNVEV in the germline V gene (reference sequence).

As concerns this clone: One end of the junction varies from germline; a read error may be responsible. The chain links TRBV28 to TRBJ2-7; the D is unclear. CDR3 size: 18 residues. Germline V lookup: CDR1 MDHEN, CDR2 SYDVKM. CDR3 sequence: CASSLPPPPRQPSYEQYF. The CDR3 DNA follows: TGTGCCAGCAGTTTACCCCCACCTCCCAGGCAGCCTTCCTACGAGCAGTATTTC.

The chain links TRBV29-1 to TRBJ2-7; D not certain. Trimming left V 4 bases short and J 7 bases short, with 14 bases between. This CDR3 is built from 12 residues. CDR1 is SQVTM, CDR2 ANQGSEA, per germline. The CDR3 region is CSVGAGSREQYF. The CDR3 DNA follows: TGCAGCGTTGGGGCCGGATCACGAGAGCAGTACTTC.

J is TRBJ2-7 and V is TRBV11-2, with TRBD2 matching over 7 bases. The CDR3 sequence is 16 residues long. Unmatched junction bases numbered 18, after V lost 6 bases and J lost 7 bases. In germline, CDR1 is SGHAT, CDR2 FQNNGV. CDR3 DNA: TGTGCCAGCAGGGGTCTAGAGGGACCCCCGGGGGGAGAGCAGTACTTC. Residues: CASRGLEGPPGGEQYF.

The J gene is TRBJ2-3, the V gene TRBV19; 10 bases are shared with TRBD2. The CDR3 consists of 14 residues. From germline, CDR1 is LNHDA and CDR2 SQIVND (reference sequence). V was clipped by 6 bases and J by 7 bases; unmatched bases: 7. CDR3 region: CASSGLAEFHTQYF. For the CDR3, the DNA is TGTGCCAGTAGCGGACTAGCGGAGTTTCATACGCAGTATTTT.

The V and J genes are TRBV11-3 and TRBJ2-1; 10 bases fit TRBD2. The CDR3 length is 15 residues. The junction had 4 bases not matched to a gene; V was cut back by 5 bases and J by 3 bases. Germline values: CDR1 SGHNT, CDR2 YENEEA. CDR3 amino acids: CASSPSGGDYNEQFF. As DNA, the CDR3 is TGTGCCAGCAGCCCAAGCGGGGGGGACTACAATGAGCAGTTCTTC. The full variable domain, completed using reference TRBV11-3 and TRBJ2-1, is EAGVVQSPRYKIIEKKQPVAFWCNPISGHNTLYWYLQNLGQGPELLIRYENEEAVDDSQLPKDRFSAERLKGVDSTLKIQPAELGDSAVYLCASSPSGGDYNEQFFGPGTRLTVL.

This clone was picked up one time. The V call is TRBV28, the J call TRBJ2-1; D uncertain. This CDR3 contains 15 residues. V shed 7 bases and J shed 3 bases, with 16 bases lying between them. Per germline, CDR1 MDHEN and CDR2 SYDVKM. The CDR3 DNA reads as TGTGCCAGCATCACGACGGCAGCGTACTACAATGAGCAGTTCTTC. Its translation is CASITTAAYYNEQFF.

This chain links TRBV30 with TRBJ2-1; D remains ambiguous. V lost 3 bases and J lost 9, with 12 bases in between. Per the germline V gene, CDR1 is GTSNPN and CDR2 is SVGIG (reference sequence). CDR3 length: 12 residues. In DNA, the CDR3 is TGTGCCTGGAGCGTGCCAGTTGGTGAGCAGTTCTTC. Translating gives CAWSVPVGEQFF.

This clone was picked up one time. The genes are TRBV7-8 and TRBJ2-3; possibly TRBD2 for D (7 bases). The CDR3 totals 14 residues. Looked up from germline, CDR1 is SGHVS and CDR2 is FQNEAQ. V lost 6 bases and J 5 bases, leaving 15 bases between the germline ends. CDR3 in DNA: TGTGCCAGCAGGCGGCGGGGGCGGGGAGATACGCAGTATTTT. Encoded protein: CASRRRGRGDTQYF.

V and J are TRBV6-5 and TRBJ2-7; 7 bases fit TRBD1. V dropped 8 bases and J dropped 4; count of bases not matched to a gene: 2. Per the germline V gene, CDR1 is MNHEY and CDR2 is SVGAGI. The CDR3 runs to 11 residues. The CDR3 loop is CASGRGYEQYF. The CDR3 DNA reads as TGTGCCAGCGGCAGGGGGTACGAGCAGTACTTC.

The J gene is TRBJ2-3, the V gene TRBV10-1, with 7 bases aligning to TRBD2. With V trimmed by 3 bases and J by 4 bases, 10 bases remained unmatched. The CDR3 sequence is 16 residues long. Germline CDR1 and CDR2: WNHNN and SYGVQD (reference sequence). The CDR3 is CASSDPGGLRADTQYF. DNA for the CDR3: TGCGCCAGCAGTGACCCGGGGGGACTCAGGGCAGATACGCAGTATTTT.

This sequence joins TRBV6-4 and TRBJ1-3; the match to TRBD1 covers 10 bases. After removal of 1 base from V and 4 bases from J, the junction contained 7 bases not matched to a gene. Per the germline V gene, CDR1 is MRHNA and CDR2 is SNTAGT. The CDR3 runs to 17 residues. The CDR3 is CASSDWTGGFGGNTIYF. The CDR3 DNA reads TGTGCCAGCAGTGACTGGACAGGGGGTTTCGGGGGAAACACCATATATTTT.

V and J are TRBV6-5 and TRBJ2-7, with D perhaps TRBD1 (5 bases). The CDR3 runs 15 residues. The V and J ends lost 0 bases and 7 bases respectively, with 16 bases between them. Germline CDR1 MNHEY, CDR2 SVGAGI. The chain's CDR3 is CASSYSGRVSGEQYF. In DNA, the CDR3 is TGTGCCAGCAGTTACTCGGGCAGGGTGTCAGGGGAGCAGTACTTC.

The chain uses TRBV19 and TRBJ2-3, with D maybe TRBD2 (6 bases). The V and J ends lost 3 bases and 6 bases respectively, with 10 bases between them. Germline lookup yields CDR1 LNHDA and CDR2 SQIVND (reference sequence). The CDR3 loop spans 13 amino acids. This CDR3 is CASSIGGFDTQYF. DNA for the CDR3: TGTGCCAGTAGTATTGGGGGGTTCGATACGCAGTATTTT.

The chain has TRBV4-1 and TRBJ2-1, with TRBD2 identical over 10 bases. The length of the CDR3 is 18 residues. Per the germline V gene, CDR1 is MGHRA and CDR2 is YSYEKL. Trimming at V came to 1 base and at J to 0 bases, leaving 6 bases not matched to a gene. The chain's CDR3 is CASSQGGSGGSSYNEQFF. Here the CDR3 DNA reads TGCGCCAGCAGCCAAGGGGGTAGCGGGGGGAGCTCCTACAATGAGCAGTTCTTC.

The J gene is TRBJ2-7, the V gene TRBV29-1; a possible D gene is TRBD1 (6 bases). The CDR3 spans 13 residues. V lost 2 bases, J lost 4 bases, and 12 bases lay in between. CDR1 SQVTM and CDR2 ANQGSEA come from the germline V gene. The CDR3 loop is CSVEWDKGYEQYF. CDR3 in DNA: TGCAGCGTTGAATGGGACAAGGGGTACGAGCAGTACTTC.

V gene TRBV7-2 combines with J gene TRBJ2-7; 13 nucleotides agree with TRBD2. CDR1 SGHTA and CDR2 FQGNSA come from the germline V gene. Trimming took 3 bases from V and 2 from J; bases not matched to a gene: 7. The CDR3 has 17 residues. Written as DNA, the CDR3 is TGTGCCAGCAGCTTTCTACTGACTAGCGGGAGGACCTACGAGCAGTACTTC. It specifies CASSFLLTSGRTYEQYF.

The chain joins TRBV7-3 to TRBJ2-5, with D tentatively TRBD1 (6 bases). This CDR3 comprises 14 residues. V was clipped by 3 bases and J by 5 bases, with 13 bases between them. CDR1 is SGHTA and CDR2 is FQGTGA in the germline V gene. The DNA for the CDR3 is TGTGCCAGCAGCTTGGGGGCTAGTCGGGAGACCCAGTACTTC. Translating gives CASSLGASRETQYF.

The rearrangement uses TRBV19 and TRBJ2-6, with TRBD1 matching over 7 bases. This CDR3 has 15 residues. With V trimmed by 6 bases and J by 1 base, 3 bases remained unmatched. Germline assignment: CDR1 LNHDA and CDR2 SQIVND (reference sequence). The CDR3 DNA is TGTGCCAGTAGGGGACAGTCTTCTGGGGCCAACGTCCTGACTTTC. Protein sequence: CASRGQSSGANVLTF.

This clone was recorded only once. The rearrangement uses TRBV19 and TRBJ1-5; 9 bases agree with TRBD1. The CDR3 sequence is 15 residues long. Per germline, CDR1 LNHDA and CDR2 SQIVND (reference sequence). Losses at the gene ends were 2 bases for V and 7 bases for J; bases not matched to a gene: 6. The CDR3 here is CASSIRGQGPQPQHF. CDR3 bases: TGTGCCAGTAGTATACGGGGACAGGGCCCGCAGCCCCAGCATTTT.

This rearrangement joins TRBV6-5 to TRBJ2-2, with TRBD1 identical over 7 bases. V was pared by 6 bases and J by 6 bases, with 7 bases of the junction left unmatched. The CDR3 consists of 14 residues. Germline lookup yields CDR1 MNHEY and CDR2 SVGAGI. The CDR3 region is CASRSTGSAGELFF. The CDR3 DNA reads TGTGCCAGCAGGTCGACAGGGTCGGCCGGGGAGCTGTTTTTT.

J is TRBJ1-5 and V is TRBV7-8, with D possibly being TRBD1 (6 bases). In germline, CDR1 is SGHVS, CDR2 FQNEAQ. V shed 6 bases and J shed 2 bases, with 17 bases lying between them. This CDR3 comprises 16 residues. CDR3 DNA sequence: TGTGCCAGCAGTTTCAAACGGGGACACGGCAATCAGCCCCAGCATTTT. Amino acid sequence: CASSFKRGHGNQPQHF.

The chain couples TRBV6-5 to TRBJ2-2; D is possibly TRBD1 (7 bases). Germline CDR1 and CDR2: MNHEY and SVGAGI. The CDR3 runs 16 residues. Trimming shortened V by 4 bases and J by 7 bases, and 19 bases separated the two germline ends. DNA of the CDR3: TGTGCCAGCAGTTGGGACAGACCCGGCGGGAACGGGGAGCTGTTTTTT. This translates into CASSWDRPGGNGELFF.

Remarks on this clone: One end of the junction fails to match germline, which may point to a read error. The chain employs TRBV5-1 and TRBJ2-5; 7 bases fit TRBD1. The CDR3 runs 15 residues. Germline CDR1 and CDR2: SGHRS and YFSETQ. CDR3 nucleotides: TGCGCCAGCAGCTTGGGGGACAGAACCCAAGGGACCCAGTACTTC. Its translation is CASSLGDRTQGTQYF.